A single sample gave rise to the 21 T cell receptor beta chains below, sequenced in a study of blood T cell repertoires in COVID-19. Assay used: immunoSEQ multiplex PCR; TCRdb lists only in-frame clones, some missing. The sample contains under 150,000 clones, roughly 83% of which appear only once. The sequencing sample was made of peripheral blood. The receptors were gathered from a man in his 60s with acute or convalescent COVID-19.

This clone was detected only once. This chain joins TRBV27 and TRBJ2-7; TRBD2 might be the D (6 bases). The CDR3 runs 12 residues. V was shortened by 6 bases and J by 4 bases, with 10 bases between the two germline ends. The germline CDR1 and CDR2 sequences are MNHEY and SMNVEV (reference sequence). The CDR3 nucleotides are TGTGCCAGCAGCGGGACTCCTTACGAGCAGTACTTC. Residues: CASSGTPYEQYF.

The chain recombines TRBV19 with TRBJ2-5; perhaps TRBD2 as D (5 bases). Between the trimmed V and J ends, which lost 1 base and 5 bases, there was a span of 11 bases. This CDR3 spans 14 amino acids. Per the germline V gene, CDR1 is LNHDA and CDR2 is SQIVND (reference sequence). CDR3 loop: CASSIGRGYETQYF. The DNA of the CDR3 is TGTGCCAGTAGTATAGGTCGGGGATACGAGACCCAGTACTTC.

The rearrangement joins TRBV19 to TRBJ2-2, with a tentative D call TRBD1 (6 bases). The CDR3 covers 15 residues. V was trimmed by 3 bases and J by 2 bases, leaving 10 bases between them. Germline CDR1 and CDR2: LNHDA and SQIVND (reference sequence). The CDR3 loop reads CASSIGDTNTGELFF. The CDR3, as DNA: TGTGCCAGTAGTATTGGGGACACTAACACCGGGGAGCTGTTTTTT.

This chain connects TRBV11-2 to TRBJ2-2; no definite D call. V was shortened by 1 base and J by 5 bases, with 11 bases between the two germline ends. This CDR3 has 15 residues. Per the germline V gene, CDR1 is SGHAT and CDR2 is FQNNGV. CDR3 in amino acids: CASSLGGLVTGELFF. In DNA form, the CDR3 reads TGTGCCAGCAGCTTAGGTGGGCTTGTGACCGGGGAGCTGTTTTTT.

The table lists this clone with a count of one. This chain links TRBV9 with TRBJ2-7; the match to TRBD2 covers 8 bases. Germline V gene sequence: CDR1 SGDLS, CDR2 YYNGEE. V gave up 0 bases and J gave up 0 bases; unmatched junction bases: 8. The CDR3 has 17 amino acids. The chain's CDR3 is CASSVGDERESSYEQYF. DNA for the CDR3: TGTGCCAGCAGCGTAGGAGACGAGCGGGAGTCCTCCTACGAGCAGTACTTC.

This clone was recorded once. The chain couples TRBV23-1 to TRBJ1-5, with D possibly being TRBD1 (6 bases). TRBV23-1 is marked as an open reading frame, function uncertain. The CDR3 spans 20 residues. V lost 0 bases and J 0 bases, leaving 21 bases between the germline ends. The CDR3 DNA follows: TGCGCCAGCAGTCAATCGCCACAGGGAAGGTTGGAGTATAGCAATCAGCCCCAGCATTTT. Translating it yields CASSQSPQGRLEYSNQPQHF.

V is TRBV5-1 and J is TRBJ2-1; 14 bases align to TRBD2. This CDR3 has 19 amino acids. Germline assignment: CDR1 SGHRS and CDR2 YFSETQ. V lost 0 bases to trimming and J lost 4 bases; unmatched junction nucleotides: 9. For the CDR3, the DNA is TGCGCCAGCAGCTTGGGCTCGGGACTAGCGGGAGCGGGGTACAATGAGCAGTTCTTC. This codes for CASSLGSGLAGAGYNEQFF.

The chain is built from TRBV11-3 and TRBJ2-5; maybe TRBD2 (6 bases). Germline V gene data show CDR1 as SGHNT and CDR2 as YENEEA. Trimming cost V 5 bases and J 3 bases, with 16 bases left between them. The CDR3 extends over 15 amino acids. CDR3 sequence reads: CASSRGNVNKETQYF. The CDR3, as DNA: TGTGCCAGCAGCCGCGGGAACGTTAACAAAGAGACCCAGTACTTC.

The chain employs TRBV2 and TRBJ2-2; 7 bases align to TRBD2. Germline CDR1 is SNHLY and CDR2 is FYNNEI. V gave up 8 bases and J gave up 8 bases; unmatched junction bases: 14. The CDR3 extends over 15 amino acids. The CDR3 DNA is TGTGCCAGCTCTCCAGCGGGAAGAGTAGGGGGGGAGCTGTTTTTT. Its protein product is CASSPAGRVGGELFF.

V is TRBV10-3 and J is TRBJ1-5; TRBD1 aligns across 7 bases. Germline CDR1 and CDR2: ENHRY and SYGVKD. The CDR3 has 15 amino acids. The ends lost 2 bases at V and 7 bases at J; junction bases unmatched: 8. CDR3 loop: CAISETLTGDQPQHF. As DNA, the CDR3 is TGTGCCATCAGTGAGACCCTCACAGGGGACCAGCCCCAGCATTTT.

The chain uses TRBV10-3 and TRBJ2-7; D may be TRBD2 (6 bases). V was pared by 5 bases and J by 0 bases, with 8 bases between. CDR3 length: 13 residues. Germline assignment: CDR1 ENHRY and CDR2 SYGVKD. The CDR3 sequence is CAISPSASYEQYF. CDR3 DNA: TGTGCCATCAGTCCTAGCGCCTCCTACGAGCAGTACTTC.

This clone was picked up one time. The gene calls are TRBV5-4 and TRBJ1-2, with D tentatively TRBD1 (6 bases). The CDR3 has 14 residues. The V end was cut by 3 bases, the J end by 5 bases, with 14 bases between. The V gene's germline CDR1 is SGHNT and CDR2 YYREEE (reference sequence). CDR3 sequence (DNA): TGTGCCAGCAGCTCGGGGCGGGGGCTTTATGGCTACACCTTC. Translated, it gives CASSSGRGLYGYTF.

V gene TRBV7-3 combines with J gene TRBJ2-3, with TRBD2 matching over 8 bases. Germline loops: CDR1 SGHTA, CDR2 FQGTGA. J gave up 8 bases and V 4 bases, and 2 bases lay outside the gene matches. The CDR3 loop spans 12 amino acids. This CDR3 is CASSSGGPTQYF. DNA for the CDR3: TGTGCCAGCAGCTCGGGGGGGCCTACGCAGTATTTT.

The chain joins TRBV29-1 to TRBJ2-5, with 9 bases fitting TRBD1. Germline V lookup: CDR1 SQVTM, CDR2 ANQGSEA. CDR3 length: 12 residues. The V and J ends lost 7 bases and 4 bases, in that order; junction bases with no gene match: 4. As DNA, the CDR3 is TGCAGCGCCGGACAGGGGCGAGAGACCCAGTACTTC. It specifies CSAGQGRETQYF.

This rearrangement joins TRBV5-1 to TRBJ2-1; D might be TRBD2 (6 bases). The ends were cut back, 7 bases at V and 3 bases at J, with 14 bases in the middle. The CDR3 length is 14 residues. Looked up from germline, CDR1 is SGHRS and CDR2 is YFSETQ. The CDR3 reads CASAPLAIYNEQFF. CDR3 bases: TGCGCCAGCGCGCCGCTAGCGATCTACAATGAGCAGTTCTTC.

This clone was seen only a few times. The chain couples TRBV6-2 or TRBV6-3 to TRBJ1-1; tentatively, D is TRBD1 (5 bases). The germline V gene has CDR1 MNHEY and CDR2 SVGEGT. V lost 2 bases and J 2 bases, leaving 9 bases between the germline ends. This CDR3 has 14 amino acids. This chain's CDR3 is CASSYKGANTEAFF. As DNA, the CDR3 is TGTGCCAGCAGTTACAAAGGGGCTAACACTGAAGCTTTCTTT.

This chain connects TRBV10-1 to TRBJ1-5; 8 bases agree with TRBD1. Germline-derived CDR1 and CDR2 are WNHNN and SYGVQD (reference sequence). V lost 10 bases to trimming and J lost 4 bases; unmatched junction nucleotides: 9. The CDR3 extends over 14 amino acids. The chain's CDR3 is CATITGGGNQPQHF. The CDR3 bases are TGCGCCACCATTACAGGGGGAGGGAATCAGCCCCAGCATTTT.

This sequence joins TRBV6-5 and TRBJ2-1; D unresolved. V lost 7 bases and J lost 8, with 15 bases in between. The CDR3 is 13 residues long. Per germline, CDR1 MNHEY and CDR2 SVGAGI. As DNA, the CDR3 is TGTGCCAGCATTAAACCCCTTACAGATGAGCAGTTCTTC. It yields the protein CASIKPLTDEQFF.

This clone was detected only a few times. V is TRBV27 and J is TRBJ2-2; 8 bases agree with TRBD1. With 6 bases clipped from V and 2 bases from J, the junction kept 8 bases outside the gene matches. Germline-derived CDR1 and CDR2 are MNHEY and SMNVEV (reference sequence). The CDR3 sequence is 16 residues long. The CDR3 DNA reads as TGTGCCAGCAGGGCATGGGGACAGGCTAACACCGGGGAGCTGTTTTTT. Protein product: CASRAWGQANTGELFF.

The genes are TRBV6-5 and TRBJ1-2; D perhaps matches TRBD1 (5 bases). V lost 7 bases, J lost 9 bases, and 12 bases lay in between. The CDR3 is 11 amino acids. From germline, CDR1 is MNHEY and CDR2 SVGAGI. This CDR3 reads CASTQGISYTF. CDR3 sequence (DNA): TGTGCCAGCACCCAGGGTATAAGCTACACCTTC.

As regards this clone: Germline is not matched at one junction end, which may reflect a read error. This sequence joins TRBV27 and TRBJ1-6; the D gene is possibly TRBD1 (5 bases). The CDR3 totals 12 residues. The germline gives CDR1 MNHEY, CDR2 SMNVEV (reference sequence). CDR3 protein: CASSPLAGPFYF. The CDR3 DNA follows: TGTGCCAGCAGTCCACTGGCAGGGCCGTTCTACTTT.